This T cell receptor (beta chain) stems from a study of blood T cell repertoires in COVID-19 (dated by TCRdb to 2018 to 2021). Regarding the complete study: The collaborator samples originated in the United States, Italy and Spain and spanned the acute and convalescent phases of COVID-19. The material from the prospective study consisted of cDNA or gDNA derived from T cells, B-cell-depleted T cells, or PBMCs. Subjects who had been exposed to COVID-19, were actively infected with it, or had recovered from it provided the deeply sampled blood TCRbeta repertoires that made up the dataset. A freely available public database, intended as a resource for researchers studying the immune response to SARS-CoV-2, is where the repertoires were released. The samples were drawn from two sources: the first 160 participants of the ongoing ImmuneRACE study, and 1,254 subjects contributed by 6 global collaborators. The sample metadata nearly always contained a de-identified subject ID, COVID-19 status, age in years and sex. HLA class I and class II types, where available, came from metadata supplied by the sample provider rather than from assay-based typing.

On this clone itself: No antigen is known for it. Base-call qualities are not available, and no considerably larger clone is one nucleotide away.

The CDR3 runs 11 amino acids, cysteine and phenylalanine included. Solely the CDR3 DNA is kept, with 33 bases framed from the first base. V lost 3 bases and J lost 10 bases, and the count of bases not matched to a germline gene is 1. TCRbeta CDR3 regions were amplified from genomic DNA by means of the immunoSEQ Assay, a bias-controlled multiplex PCR. In the paper's pipeline: Nucleated cell counts per sample were estimated from amplification of reference gene primers within the assay. To quantify the absolute abundance of each unique TCRbeta CDR3 rearrangement, sequence reads were collapsed and filtered. Productive Simpson clonality was computed per sample as the square root of Simpson's diversity index over productive rearrangements. As stored in TCRdb, this immuneACCESS dataset retains in-frame rearrangements with V and J assigned. A fraction of the clones does not appear; measured against another copy, unresolved V genes explain less than half of the discrepancy, and the remainder lacks a known reason. V and J calls and clone size come straight from that table; D and trimming were deduced from the DNA. The sample has about 390,000 clones on record, about 87% of them singletons. The top ten hold 2.3% of the sample.

At one collaborating source in Seattle, patients were enrolled during active infection and were followed longitudinally through the course of disease. The collaborating institutions used their own protocols to collect whole blood in K2EDTA tubes. Collaborator samples were shipped for TCRbeta analysis as frozen whole blood, isolated PBMCs, or DNA extracted from either sample type. Overall study outcomes, separate from this receptor: The amount of clinical and demographic metadata varied by source and participant and was provided uncurated.

The sequence was collected from a woman aged 60-75 years with COVID-19, enrolled during active disease. The sequencing sample was made of peripheral blood. The rearrangement combines TRBV12-3 or TRBV12-4 with TRBJ1-1, with 8 bases aligning to TRBD1. This receptor carries the CDR3 CASSFGQGAFF. The DNA sequence follows: TGTGCCAGCAGTTTTGGACAGGGAGCTTTCTTT.